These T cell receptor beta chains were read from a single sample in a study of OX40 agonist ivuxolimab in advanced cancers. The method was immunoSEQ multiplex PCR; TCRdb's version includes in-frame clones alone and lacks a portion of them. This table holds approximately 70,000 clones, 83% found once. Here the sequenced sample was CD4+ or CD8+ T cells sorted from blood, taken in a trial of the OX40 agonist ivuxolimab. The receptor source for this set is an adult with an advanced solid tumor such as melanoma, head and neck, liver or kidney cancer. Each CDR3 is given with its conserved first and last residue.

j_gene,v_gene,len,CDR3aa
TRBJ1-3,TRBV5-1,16,CASSLAPAGTGNTIYF
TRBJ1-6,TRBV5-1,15,CASRYLGTQNSPLHF
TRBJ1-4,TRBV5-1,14,CASSWTGTNEKLFF
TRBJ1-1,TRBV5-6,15,CASSRRTGDFEGAFF
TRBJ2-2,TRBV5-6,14,CASSPGRNTGELFF
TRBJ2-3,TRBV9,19,CASSAEGGFPGQVSDTQYF
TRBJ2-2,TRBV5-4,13,CASSSTVGGELFF
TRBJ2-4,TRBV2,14,CASSLSGGQNIQYF
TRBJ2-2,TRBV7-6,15,CASSLVDGGTGELFF
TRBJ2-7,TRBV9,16,CASSGGLAGRTYEQYF
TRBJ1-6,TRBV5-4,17,CASSLVPPGAYNSPLHF
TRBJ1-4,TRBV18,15,CASSQETGRAEKLFF
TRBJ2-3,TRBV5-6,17,CASSQGQDRYSTDTQYF
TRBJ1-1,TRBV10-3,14,CAISEADRGTEAFF
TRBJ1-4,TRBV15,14,CATSTRTGFEKLFF
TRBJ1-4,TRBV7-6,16,CASSLGVRDGRRKLFF
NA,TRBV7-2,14,CASSLSSVSGEQYF
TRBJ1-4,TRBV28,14,CASSLTGGNEKLFF
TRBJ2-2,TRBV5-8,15,CASSQTRSQGGELFF
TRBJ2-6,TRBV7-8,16,CASGDMTASGANVLTF
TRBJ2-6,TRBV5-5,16,CASSRDQGAGANVLTF